This T cell receptor beta chain was sequenced in a study of CD8+CD57+ T cells in acquired aplastic anemia. CDR3 and TCR beta VDJ profiling relied on genomic DNA as the template. From the reads, TCRdb called clonotypes with MiXCR, one entry per CDR3 protein. The profile covers 150,000 to 200,000 distinct CDR3 sequences, with roughly 64% appearing a single time and 35% to 55% taken by the ten largest. CDR1 and CDR2 from the germline V gene are SGHVS and FQNEAQ. The CDR3 has 15 amino acids. Trimming cost V 1 base and J 8 bases, with 14 bases left between them. Source material: sorted CD4+, CD8+, or CD8+CD57+ T cells (not recorded which) from PBMCs. This receptor was obtained from a human donor with severe aplastic anemia or a healthy control (not recorded which). J is TRBJ2-2 and V is TRBV7-8; TRBD1 might be the D (5 bases). The CDR3 sequence: CASSLGLGDMGELFF. The CDR3 bases are TGTGCCAGCAGCTTAGGCCTAGGGGATATGGGGGAGCTGTTTTTT. The complete variable domain, with remaining parts taken from reference TRBV7-8 and TRBJ2-2, reads GAGVSQSPRYKVAKRGQDVALRCDPISGHVSLFWYQQALGQGPEFLTYFQNEAQLDKSGLPSDRFFAERPEGSVSTLKIQRTQQEDSAVYLCASSLGLGDMGELFFGEGSRLTVL.